Listed here are 23 T cell receptor beta chains from one sample, sequenced in a study of blood T cell repertoires in COVID-19. Data came from immunoSEQ multiplex PCR; TCRdb stores just in-frame clones and leaves some out. The table lists roughly 380,000 clones, 81% of them singletons. The sequenced sample was peripheral blood. These receptors were collected from a human donor with acute or convalescent COVID-19. The donor label of this sample is uncertain.

The chain links TRBV5-1 to TRBJ2-1; TRBD2 matches at 14 bases. The CDR3 has 16 amino acids. The V and J ends lost 4 bases and 10 bases, in that order; junction bases with no gene match: 10. Germline CDR1 and CDR2: SGHRS and YFSETQ. CDR3 DNA: TGCGCCAGCAGCCACTGGGGGACTAGCGGGAGTCGGGAGCAGTTCTTC. It yields the protein CASSHWGTSGSREQFF. The entire variable domain, with the rest obtained from reference TRBV5-1 and TRBJ2-1, is as follows: KAGVTQTPRYLIKTRGQQVTLSCSPISGHRSVSWYQQTPGQGLQFLFEYFSETQRNKGNFPGRFSGRQFSNSRSEMNVSTLELGDSALYLCASSHWGTSGSREQFFGPGTRLTVL.

V and J are TRBV1 and TRBJ1-2. TRBV1 is marked as a pseudogene. This CDR3 spans 14 amino acids. CDR3 amino acids: CTSSQAGRQYGYTF. The CDR3, as DNA: TGCACCAGCAGCCAGGCGGGACGGCAGTATGGCTACACCTTC.

The chain employs TRBV21-1 and TRBJ1-1. TRBV21-1 is listed as a pseudogene. The CDR3 is 15 residues long. The DNA for the CDR3 is TGTGCCAGCAGCACCTCAACAGTTCCTCCCGAGGGAGCTTTCTTT. Translated, it gives CASSTSTVPPEGAFF.

This chain joins TRBV6-6 and TRBJ2-3, with TRBD2 as a possible D gene (5 bases). The CDR3 totals 16 residues. Germline lookup yields CDR1 MNHNY and CDR2 SVGAGI (reference sequence). V lost 0 bases and J lost 1, with 11 bases in between. In nucleotides, the CDR3 is TGTGCCAGCAGTTACTCGGCTAGCTCCGGCACAGATACGCAGTATTTT. It is translated as CASSYSASSGTDTQYF.

The gene calls are TRBV2 and TRBJ2-2, with D hard to call. Deletions cut 7 bases from V and 0 bases from J, with 12 bases between. The CDR3 is made up of 15 amino acids. The V gene's germline CDR1 is SNHLY and CDR2 FYNNEI. For the CDR3, the DNA is TGTGCCAGCAAGCCGCTAGTAGCGAACACCGGGGAGCTGTTTTTT. Amino acids: CASKPLVANTGELFF.

The CDR3 reads CASSLTDTRKFF. The CDR3 DNA follows: TGTGCCAGCAGCCTGACAGATACAAGAAAGTTCTTC. This chain links TRBV7-2 with TRBJ2-1, with D perhaps TRBD1 (5 bases). V was shortened by 5 bases and J by 14 bases, with 16 bases between the two germline ends. Looked up from germline, CDR1 is SGHTA and CDR2 is FQGNSA. The CDR3 sequence is 12 residues long.

This clone was observed a few times. The genes are TRBV28 and TRBJ2-5; tentative D call: TRBD1 (6 bases). V lost 4 bases, J lost 1 base, and 16 bases lay in between. Germline CDR1 MDHEN, CDR2 SYDVKM. The CDR3 contains 16 residues. The CDR3 sequence is CASSSPGDRLQETQYF. The DNA for the CDR3 is TGTGCCAGCAGTTCGCCAGGCGACAGGCTCCAAGAGACCCAGTACTTC.

Note on this clone: A read error may explain this, as a much larger clone is one base away. V is TRBV2 and J is TRBJ2-1, with D unresolved. Germline loops: CDR1 SNHLY, CDR2 FYNNEI. V was trimmed by 5 bases and J by 6 bases, leaving 5 bases between them. This CDR3 region has 11 residues. The CDR3 DNA sequence: TGTGCCAGCAGTCGACTCAATGAGCAGTTCTTC. It translates to CASSRLNEQFF. The variable domain in full, completed from reference TRBV2 and TRBJ2-1, reads EPEVTQTPSHQVTQMGQEVILRCVPISNHLYFYWYRQILGQKVEFLVSFYNNEISEKSEIFDDQFSVERPDGSNFTLKIRSTKLEDSAMYFCASSRLNEQFFGPGTRLTVL.

The genes are TRBV18 and TRBJ2-5, with TRBD1 identical over 7 bases. Looked up from germline, CDR1 is KGHSH and CDR2 is LQKENI. V shed 8 bases and J 5 bases; nucleotides not matched to a gene: 11. The CDR3 runs to 14 residues. CDR3 amino acids: CASTQNRGRETQYF. CDR3 nucleotides: TGTGCCAGCACTCAAAACAGGGGCAGGGAGACCCAGTACTTC.

The J gene is TRBJ1-1, the V gene TRBV21-1; TRBD1, the D gene given by the table, was not confirmed from the DNA. TRBV21-1 is shown as a pseudogene. The CDR3 runs 16 residues. The CDR3 sequence is CASSKALTGAHTEAFF. CDR3 nucleotides: TGTGCCAGCAGCAAAGCCCTCACAGGGGCACACACTGAAGCTTTCTTT.

This clone was seen only once. J is TRBJ1-3 and V is TRBV7-9, with D unresolved. The CDR3 has 15 amino acids. Per the germline V gene, CDR1 is SEHNR and CDR2 is FQNEAQ (reference sequence). The germline V and J ends were trimmed by 3 bases and 0 bases, with 9 bases remaining between them. In DNA form, the CDR3 reads TGTGCCAGCAGCTTGATCAGGCTCTCTGGAAACACCATATATTTT. Protein: CASSLIRLSGNTIYF. The full variable domain, completed using reference TRBV7-9 and TRBJ1-3, is DTGVSQNPRHKITKRGQNVTFRCDPISEHNRLYWYRQTLGQGPEFLTYFQNEAQLEKSRLLSDRFSAERPKGSFSTLEIQRTEQGDSAMYLCASSLIRLSGNTIYFGEGSWLTVV.

The chain links TRBV2 to TRBJ1-1, with 10 nucleotides matching TRBD1. Germline V gives CDR1 SNHLY, CDR2 FYNNEI. CDR3 length: 14 amino acids. The J segment lost 11 bases and the V segment lost 7 bases, leaving 13 bases of the junction unmatched. This CDR3 reads CASTRGDRGSRAFF. DNA for the CDR3: TGTGCCAGCACCCGGGGGGACAGGGGAAGTAGGGCTTTCTTT.

The V call is TRBV11-2, the J call TRBJ2-7; 8 positions agree with TRBD2. V was clipped by 5 bases and J by 2 bases; unmatched bases: 8. This CDR3 region has 15 residues. CDR1 and CDR2 from the germline V gene are SGHAT and FQNNGV. CDR3 in amino acids: CASSLRLAPTYEQYF. CDR3 DNA sequence: TGTGCCAGCAGCCTTAGACTAGCGCCAACCTACGAGCAGTACTTC.

V gene TRBV5-1 combines with J gene TRBJ2-1; 11 bases align to TRBD2. V lost 3 bases and J lost 0; bases outside the gene matches: 11. Germline V gene sequence: CDR1 SGHRS, CDR2 YFSETQ. The CDR3 length is 19 residues. The CDR3 coding sequence is TGCGCCAGCAGCTCGGACCCTAGCGGGAGGAGGATCTCCTACAATGAGCAGTTCTTC. Amino acids: CASSSDPSGRRISYNEQFF.

V gene TRBV4-1 combines with J gene TRBJ1-5; TRBD1 aligns across 9 bases. The V gene's germline CDR1 is MGHRA and CDR2 YSYEKL. Trimming took 3 bases from V and 2 from J; bases not matched to a gene: 14. The CDR3 contains 19 residues. DNA of the CDR3: TGCGCCAGCAGCCACCGACTCAAACAGGGGGCGGGGGGCAATCAGCCCCAGCATTTT. It translates to CASSHRLKQGAGGNQPQHF.

CDR3 amino acids: CASSPPSAGVRETQYF. Here the CDR3 DNA reads TGTGCCAGCTCACCACCGTCGGCGGGAGTACGAGAGACCCAGTACTTC. The chain carries TRBV18 and TRBJ2-5, with 7 bases aligning to TRBD2. The CDR3 sequence is 16 residues long. J was trimmed by 4 bases and V by 0 bases; bases with no gene match: 8. CDR1 is KGHSH and CDR2 is LQKENI in the germline V gene.

CDR3: CASSLTGQGETSNYGYTF. CDR3 DNA sequence: TGTGCCAGCAGCTTGACCGGACAGGGCGAAACTTCTAACTATGGCTACACCTTC. The genes are TRBV5-5 and TRBJ1-2; 8 positions agree with TRBD1. Unmatched junction bases numbered 11, after V lost 1 base and J lost 0 bases. The CDR3 consists of 18 residues. The germline CDR1 and CDR2 sequences are SGHKS and YYEKEE (reference sequence).

J is TRBJ1-1 and V is TRBV9, with D maybe TRBD1 (6 bases). V was shortened by 3 bases and J by 3 bases, with 21 bases between the two germline ends. CDR3 length: 17 residues. CDR1 and CDR2 (germline): SGDLS, YYNGEE. The chain's CDR3 is CASSALWGGVRDTEAFF. CDR3 sequence (DNA): TGTGCCAGCAGCGCCCTTTGGGGGGGCGTCAGGGACACTGAAGCTTTCTTT.

V usage is TRBV6-6 and J usage is TRBJ2-2; D remains ambiguous. The CDR3 runs 16 residues. V was pared by 2 bases and J by 1 base, with 11 bases between. Germline V gene lookup returns CDR1 MNHNY and CDR2 SVGAGI (reference sequence). The CDR3 spells CASSYADSWNTGELFF. The CDR3 nucleotides are TGTGCCAGCAGTTACGCCGACTCCTGGAACACCGGGGAGCTGTTTTTT.

For the CDR3, the DNA is TGTGCCAGCACCCCGGCGGGGAGACAACCCCAGCATTTT. This translates into CASTPAGRQPQHF. The chain links TRBV12-3 or TRBV12-4 to TRBJ1-5; D not certain. The CDR3 has 13 residues. V was trimmed by 7 bases and J by 10 bases, leaving 17 bases between them.

The chain links TRBV28 to TRBJ1-3; 7 nucleotides line up with TRBD1. CDR1 and CDR2 from the germline V gene are MDHEN and SYDVKM. Trimming took 5 bases from V and 2 from J; bases not matched to a gene: 9. CDR3 length: 16 amino acids. In nucleotides, the CDR3 is TGTGCCAGCAGTCCACTGGGACAGTCAACTGGAAACACCATATATTTT. Protein sequence: CASSPLGQSTGNTIYF.

About this clone itself: In this CDR3 the conserved last residue, phenylalanine or tryptophan, is missing, so a read error is likely. The DNA is omitted, as the CDR3 cannot be located on it reliably, and the CDR3 follows TCRdb's listing. The J gene is TRBJ1-2, the V gene TRBV7-9. Germline loops: CDR1 SEHNR, CDR2 FQNEAQ (reference sequence). The CDR3 totals 9 residues, both ends included. CDR3 protein: CASSFPGGV.

The chain has TRBV19 and TRBJ1-1; D is unresolved. Germline assignment: CDR1 LNHDA and CDR2 SQIVND (reference sequence). V was shortened by 3 bases and J by 0 bases, with 8 bases between the two germline ends. The CDR3 has 14 residues. The CDR3 protein is CASSMGQMNTEAFF. DNA for the CDR3: TGTGCCAGTAGTATGGGCCAGATGAACACTGAAGCTTTCTTT. Filled out from reference TRBV19 and TRBJ1-1, the complete variable domain reads DGGITQSPKYLFRKEGQNVTLSCEQNLNHDAMYWYRQDPGQGLRLIYYSQIVNDFQKGDIAEGYSVSREKKESFPLTVTSAQKNPTAFYLCASSMGQMNTEAFFGQGTRLTVV.